The T cell receptor (beta chain) described here comes from a study of early T cells in non-severe SARS-CoV-2 infection. Overall study results and limits: Anti-spike CD8 responses were favored by VDJdb matching, which missed private and CD4 specificities.

V gave up 3 bases and J gave up 0 bases, with 11 bases separating them. This CDR3 has 16 residues. Germline V gene data show CDR1 as KGHSH and CDR2 as LQKENI. Separate cDNA molecules each had unique molecular identifiers attached to them. TCRdb analysed the 5' RACE reads with MiXCR anew, one entry per CDR3 protein. Here the sample spans more than 40,000 distinct CDR3 sequences, roughly 4% being singletons. This clonotype was seen repeatedly, ten times or more. Antigen: not known. The TCR sequence derives from an adult who was a healthcare worker with PCR-confirmed SARS-CoV-2 infection or an uninfected control (not recorded which). The chain combines TRBV18 with TRBJ1-4, with TRBD1 as a possible D gene (5 bases). Sample: whole blood. CDR3 loop: CASSPRDPATNEKLFF. The DNA for the CDR3 is TGTGCCAGCTCACCCCGGGACCCAGCAACTAATGAAAAACTGTTTTTT. Full variable domain (rest looked up from reference TRBV18 and TRBJ1-4): NAGVMQNPRHLVRRRGQEARLRCSPMKGHSHVYWYRQLPEEGLKFMVYLQKENIIDESGMPKERFSAEFPKEGPSILRIQQVVRGDSAAYFCASSPRDPATNEKLFFGSGTQLSVL.